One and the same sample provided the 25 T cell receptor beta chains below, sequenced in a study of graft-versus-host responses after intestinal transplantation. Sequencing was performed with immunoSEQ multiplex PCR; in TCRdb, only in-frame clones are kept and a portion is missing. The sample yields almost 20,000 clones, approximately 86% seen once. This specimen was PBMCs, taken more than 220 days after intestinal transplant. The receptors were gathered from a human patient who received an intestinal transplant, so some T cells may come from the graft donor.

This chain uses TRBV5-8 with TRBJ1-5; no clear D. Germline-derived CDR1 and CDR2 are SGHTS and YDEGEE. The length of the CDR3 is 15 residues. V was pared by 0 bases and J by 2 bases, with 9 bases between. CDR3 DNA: TGTGCCAGCAGCTTGGATTTAAGGGGCAATCAGCCCCAGCATTTT. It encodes CASSLDLRGNQPQHF.

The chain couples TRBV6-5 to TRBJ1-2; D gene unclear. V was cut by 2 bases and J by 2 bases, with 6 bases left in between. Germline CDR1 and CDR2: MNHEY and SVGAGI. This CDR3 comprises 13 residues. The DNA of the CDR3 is TGTGCCAGCAGTTACGACCTAAACTATGGCTACACCTTC. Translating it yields CASSYDLNYGYTF.

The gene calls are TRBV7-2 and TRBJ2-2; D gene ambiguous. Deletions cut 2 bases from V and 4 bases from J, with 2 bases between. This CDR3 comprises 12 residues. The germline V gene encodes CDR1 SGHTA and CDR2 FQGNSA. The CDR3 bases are TGTGCCAGCAGCTTAATCACCGGGGAGCTGTTTTTT. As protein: CASSLITGELFF.

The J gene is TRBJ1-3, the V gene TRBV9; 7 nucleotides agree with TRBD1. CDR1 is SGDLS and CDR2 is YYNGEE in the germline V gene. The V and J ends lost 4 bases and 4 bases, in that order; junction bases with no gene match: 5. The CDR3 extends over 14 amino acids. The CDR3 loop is CASSSTGAGNTIYF. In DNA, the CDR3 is TGTGCCAGCAGCAGTACAGGGGCGGGAAACACCATATATTTT.

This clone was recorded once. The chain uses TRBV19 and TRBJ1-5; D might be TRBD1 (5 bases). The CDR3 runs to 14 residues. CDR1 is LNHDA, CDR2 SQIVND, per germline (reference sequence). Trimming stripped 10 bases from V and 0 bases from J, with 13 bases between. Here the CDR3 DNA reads TGTGCCACTTCCAGGGACTATAGCAATCAGCCCCAGCATTTT. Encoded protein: CATSRDYSNQPQHF.

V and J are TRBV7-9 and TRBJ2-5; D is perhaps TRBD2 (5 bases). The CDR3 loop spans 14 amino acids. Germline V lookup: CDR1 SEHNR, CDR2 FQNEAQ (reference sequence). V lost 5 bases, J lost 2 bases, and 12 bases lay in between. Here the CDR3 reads CASSTQSGQETQYF. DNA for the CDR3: TGTGCCAGCAGCACCCAGTCGGGGCAAGAGACCCAGTACTTC.

CDR3 nucleotides: TGTGCCAGTCAGAACCGGGACTGGCTAGAGAGCTACACCTTC. This translates into CASQNRDWLESYTF. The chain links TRBV6-1 to TRBJ1-2, with a possible D match to TRBD1 (5 bases). V lost 9 bases and J 9 bases, leaving 23 bases between the germline ends. CDR3 length: 14 residues. CDR1 is MNHNS, CDR2 SASEGT, per germline.

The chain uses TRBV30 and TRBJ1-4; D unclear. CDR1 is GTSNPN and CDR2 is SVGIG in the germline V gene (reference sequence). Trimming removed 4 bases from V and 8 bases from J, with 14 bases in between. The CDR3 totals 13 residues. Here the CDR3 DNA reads TGTGCCTGGAAGGGCACCCCGAAGGAAAAACTGTTTTTT. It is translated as CAWKGTPKEKLFF.

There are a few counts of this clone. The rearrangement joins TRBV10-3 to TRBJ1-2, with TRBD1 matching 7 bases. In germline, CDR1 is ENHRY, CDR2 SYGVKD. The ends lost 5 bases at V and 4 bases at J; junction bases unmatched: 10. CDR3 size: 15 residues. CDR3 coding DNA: TGTGCCATCAGTACCCCCCACAGGGGCGGCTATGGCTACACCTTC. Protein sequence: CAISTPHRGGYGYTF.

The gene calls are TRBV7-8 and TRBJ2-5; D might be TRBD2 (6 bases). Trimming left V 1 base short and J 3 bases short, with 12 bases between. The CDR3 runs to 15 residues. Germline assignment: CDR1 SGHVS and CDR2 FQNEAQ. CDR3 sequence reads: CASSLGAGFEETQYF. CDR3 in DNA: TGTGCCAGCAGCTTAGGGGCGGGGTTCGAAGAGACCCAGTACTTC.

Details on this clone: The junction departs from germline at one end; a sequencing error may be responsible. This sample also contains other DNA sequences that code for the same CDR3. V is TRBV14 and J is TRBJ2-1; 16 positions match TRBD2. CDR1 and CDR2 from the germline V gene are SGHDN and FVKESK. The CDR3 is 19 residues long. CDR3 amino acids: CASSQGPGLAGGRWNEQFF. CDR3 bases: TGTGCCAGTAGCCAAGGACCGGGACTAGCGGGGGGGAGATGGAATGAGCAGTTCTTC.

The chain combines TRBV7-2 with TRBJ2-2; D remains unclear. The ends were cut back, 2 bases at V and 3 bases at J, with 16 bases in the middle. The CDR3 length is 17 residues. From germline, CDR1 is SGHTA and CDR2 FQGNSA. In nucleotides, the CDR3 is TGTGCCAGCAGCTTATTTCTGAGTCTAGAGGACACCGGGGAGCTGTTTTTT. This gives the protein CASSLFLSLEDTGELFF. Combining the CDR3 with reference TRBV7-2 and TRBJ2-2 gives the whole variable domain GAGVSQSPSNKVTEKGKDVELRCDPISGHTALYWYRQSLGQGLEFLIYFQGNSAPDKSGLPSDRFSAERTGGSVSTLTIQRTQQEDSAVYLCASSLFLSLEDTGELFFGEGSRLTVL.

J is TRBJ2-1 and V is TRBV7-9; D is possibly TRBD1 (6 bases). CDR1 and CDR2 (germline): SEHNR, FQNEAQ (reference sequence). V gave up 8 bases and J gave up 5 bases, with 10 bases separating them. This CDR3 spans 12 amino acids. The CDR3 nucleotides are TGTGCCAGCGACAGGACCAACAATGAGCAGTTCTTC. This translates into CASDRTNNEQFF.

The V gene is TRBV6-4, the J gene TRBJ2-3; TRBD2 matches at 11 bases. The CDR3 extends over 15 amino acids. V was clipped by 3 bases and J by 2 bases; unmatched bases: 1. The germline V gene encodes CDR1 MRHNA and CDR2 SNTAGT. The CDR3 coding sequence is TGTGCCAGCAGTGAGGGACTAGCGGCCACAGATACGCAGTATTTT. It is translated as CASSEGLAATDTQYF.

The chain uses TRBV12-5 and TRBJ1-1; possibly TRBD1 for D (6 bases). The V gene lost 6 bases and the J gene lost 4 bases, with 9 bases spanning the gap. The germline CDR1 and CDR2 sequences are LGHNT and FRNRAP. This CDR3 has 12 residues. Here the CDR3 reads CASGGGITEAFF. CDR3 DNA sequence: TGTGCTAGTGGGGGGGGCATCACTGAAGCTTTCTTT.

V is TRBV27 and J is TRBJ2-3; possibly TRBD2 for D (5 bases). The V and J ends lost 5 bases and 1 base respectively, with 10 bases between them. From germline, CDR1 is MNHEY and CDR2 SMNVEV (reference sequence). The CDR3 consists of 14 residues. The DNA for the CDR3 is TGTGCCAGCAGTATGCTAGCAGGCACAGATACGCAGTATTTT. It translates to CASSMLAGTDTQYF.

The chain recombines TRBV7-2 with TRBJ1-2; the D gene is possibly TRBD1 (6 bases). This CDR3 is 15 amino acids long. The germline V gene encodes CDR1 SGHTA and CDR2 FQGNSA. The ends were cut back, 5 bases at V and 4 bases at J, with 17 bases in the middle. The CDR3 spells CASSPLQGNAYGYTF. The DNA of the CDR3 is TGTGCCAGCAGCCCGCTACAGGGAAATGCCTATGGCTACACCTTC.

As DNA, the CDR3 is TGTGCCAGCAGTCCACTAGCGGACACAGATACGCAGTATTTT. Its translation: CASSPLADTDTQYF. The chain joins TRBV2 to TRBJ2-3; the match to TRBD2 covers 8 bases. The V and J ends lost 5 bases and 2 bases, in that order; junction bases with no gene match: 3. From germline, CDR1 is SNHLY and CDR2 FYNNEI. The CDR3 runs 14 residues.

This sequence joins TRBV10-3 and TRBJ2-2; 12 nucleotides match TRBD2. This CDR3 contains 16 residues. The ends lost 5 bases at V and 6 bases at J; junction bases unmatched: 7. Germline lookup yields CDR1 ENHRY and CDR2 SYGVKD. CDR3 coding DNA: TGTGCCATCAGTCCTAGCGGGGGGGCTATCTCCGGGGAGCTGTTTTTT. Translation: CAISPSGGAISGELFF.

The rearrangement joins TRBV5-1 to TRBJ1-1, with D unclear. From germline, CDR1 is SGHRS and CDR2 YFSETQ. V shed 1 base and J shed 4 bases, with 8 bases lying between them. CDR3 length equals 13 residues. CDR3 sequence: CASSLYTATEAFF. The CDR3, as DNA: TGCGCCAGCAGCTTGTATACAGCCACTGAAGCTTTCTTT. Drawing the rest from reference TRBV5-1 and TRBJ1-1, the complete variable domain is KAGVTQTPRYLIKTRGQQVTLSCSPISGHRSVSWYQQTPGQGLQFLFEYFSETQRNKGNFPGRFSGRQFSNSRSEMNVSTLELGDSALYLCASSLYTATEAFFGQGTRLTVV.

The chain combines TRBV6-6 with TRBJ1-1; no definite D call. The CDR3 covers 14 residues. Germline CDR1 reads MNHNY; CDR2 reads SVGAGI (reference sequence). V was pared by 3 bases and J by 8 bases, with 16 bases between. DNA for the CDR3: TGTGCCAGCAGTTATAGGGAGAGCGGCTACGAAGCTTTCTTT. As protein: CASSYRESGYEAFF.

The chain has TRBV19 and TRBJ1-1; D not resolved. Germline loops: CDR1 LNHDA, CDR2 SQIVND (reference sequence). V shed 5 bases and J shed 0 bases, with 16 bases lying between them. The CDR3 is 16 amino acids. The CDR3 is CASSPSRNRMNTEAFF. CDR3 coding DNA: TGTGCCAGTAGTCCGAGTAGGAACCGTATGAACACTGAAGCTTTCTTT. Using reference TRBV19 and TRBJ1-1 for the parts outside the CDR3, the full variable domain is DGGITQSPKYLFRKEGQNVTLSCEQNLNHDAMYWYRQDPGQGLRLIYYSQIVNDFQKGDIAEGYSVSREKKESFPLTVTSAQKNPTAFYLCASSPSRNRMNTEAFFGQGTRLTVV.

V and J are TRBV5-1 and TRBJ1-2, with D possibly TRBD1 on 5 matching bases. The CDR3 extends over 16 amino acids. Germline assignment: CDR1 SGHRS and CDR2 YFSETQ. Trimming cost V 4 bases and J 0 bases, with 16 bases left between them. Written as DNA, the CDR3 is TGCGCCAGCAGCGCCGGGACTCCTAAAGCTAACTATGGCTACACCTTC. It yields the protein CASSAGTPKANYGYTF.

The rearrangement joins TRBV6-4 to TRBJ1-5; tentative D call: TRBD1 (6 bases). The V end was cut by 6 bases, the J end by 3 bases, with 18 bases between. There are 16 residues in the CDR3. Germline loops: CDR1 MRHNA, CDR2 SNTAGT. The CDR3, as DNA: TGTGCCAGCAGAACACCGGAGGCAGGGGCCAATCAGCCCCAGCATTTT. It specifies CASRTPEAGANQPQHF.

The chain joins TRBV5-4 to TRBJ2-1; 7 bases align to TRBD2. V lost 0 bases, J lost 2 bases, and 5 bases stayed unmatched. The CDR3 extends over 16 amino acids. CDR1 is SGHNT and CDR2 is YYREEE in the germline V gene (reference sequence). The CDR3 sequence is CASSLAGRGTYNEQFF. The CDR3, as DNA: TGTGCCAGCAGCTTGGCGGGGAGGGGCACCTACAATGAGCAGTTCTTC.